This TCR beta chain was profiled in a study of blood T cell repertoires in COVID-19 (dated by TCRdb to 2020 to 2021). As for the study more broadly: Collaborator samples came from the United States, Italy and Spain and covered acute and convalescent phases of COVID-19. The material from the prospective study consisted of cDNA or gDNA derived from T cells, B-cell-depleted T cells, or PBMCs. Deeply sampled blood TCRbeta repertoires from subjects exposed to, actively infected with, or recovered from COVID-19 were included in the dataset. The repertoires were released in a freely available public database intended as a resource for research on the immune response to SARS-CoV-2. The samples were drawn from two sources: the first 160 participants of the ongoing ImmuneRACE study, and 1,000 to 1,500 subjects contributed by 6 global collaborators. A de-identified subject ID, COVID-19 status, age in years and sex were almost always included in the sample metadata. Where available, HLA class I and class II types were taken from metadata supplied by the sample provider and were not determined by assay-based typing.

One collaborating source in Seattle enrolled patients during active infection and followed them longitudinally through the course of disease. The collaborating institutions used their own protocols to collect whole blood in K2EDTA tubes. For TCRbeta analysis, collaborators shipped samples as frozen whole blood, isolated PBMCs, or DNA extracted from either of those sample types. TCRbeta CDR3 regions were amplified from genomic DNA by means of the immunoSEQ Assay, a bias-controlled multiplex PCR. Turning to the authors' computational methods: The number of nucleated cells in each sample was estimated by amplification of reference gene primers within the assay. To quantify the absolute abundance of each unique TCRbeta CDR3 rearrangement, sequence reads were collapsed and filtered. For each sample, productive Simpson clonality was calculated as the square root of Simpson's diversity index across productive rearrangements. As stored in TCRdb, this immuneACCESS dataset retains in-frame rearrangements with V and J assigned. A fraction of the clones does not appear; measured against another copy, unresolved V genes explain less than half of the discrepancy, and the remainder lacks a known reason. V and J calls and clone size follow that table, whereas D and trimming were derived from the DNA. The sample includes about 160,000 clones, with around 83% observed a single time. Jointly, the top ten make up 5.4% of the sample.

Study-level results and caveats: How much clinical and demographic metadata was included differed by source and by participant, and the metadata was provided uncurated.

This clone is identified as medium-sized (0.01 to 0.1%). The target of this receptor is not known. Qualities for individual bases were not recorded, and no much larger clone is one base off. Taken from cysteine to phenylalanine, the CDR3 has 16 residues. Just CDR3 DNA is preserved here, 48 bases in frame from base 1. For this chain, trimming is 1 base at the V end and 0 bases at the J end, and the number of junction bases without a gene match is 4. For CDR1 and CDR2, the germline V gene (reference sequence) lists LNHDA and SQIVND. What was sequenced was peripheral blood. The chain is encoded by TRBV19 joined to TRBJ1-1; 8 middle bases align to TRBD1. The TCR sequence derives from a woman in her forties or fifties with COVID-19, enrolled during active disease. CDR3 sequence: CASSIGTGSLNTEAFF. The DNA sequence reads TGTGCCAGTAGTATAGGGACAGGGTCCCTGAACACTGAAGCTTTCTTT.